These 4 T cell receptor beta chains share one sample of origin, sequenced in a study of T-cell reconstitution after alpha-beta-depleted transplantation in children listed by TCRdb under 2016. Library creation used PCR. Sequencing was carried out with an Illumina HiSeq 2500. To normalize quantification of the TCRbeta repertoire, the TCR libraries were built with molecular barcoding that relied on unique molecular identifiers. In TCRdb, the public reads were trimmed at Q25 with fastp and aligned with MiXCR, with productive beta chains retained. One record per CDR3 amino acid sequence lists the most common genes and DNA. In this sample the table shows around 370,000 distinct CDR3 sequences, around 15% of which occur a single time. About 41% of the sample is held by the ten biggest clonotypes. Per the publication, the treatment or condition label means: allogeneic hematopoietic cell transplantation with graft depleted of TCRalphabeta T cells and CD19 B cells.

This sample comprised PBMCs, mostly from graft donor cells, obtained 360 days after TCRalphabeta/CD19-depleted stem cell transplant. The source is a male patient between 2 and 10 years old who had a stem cell transplant for acute lymphoblastic leukemia, so the T cells may come from the graft donor.

In this sample, this clonotype turned up a few times. Just one base apart from a much larger clone, this may be a read error. V and J are TRBV12-3 or TRBV12-4 and TRBJ2-5; D ambiguous. The V end was cut by 3 bases, the J end by 3 bases, with 5 bases between. The CDR3 has 12 residues. For the CDR3, the DNA is TGTGCCAGCAGTTTTAGGGAAGAGACCCAGTACTTC. It translates to CASSFREETQYF.

This clonotype has ten or more counts. The V call is TRBV2, the J call TRBJ2-7; the D gene is possibly TRBD2 (6 bases). The CDR3 is 16 amino acids. V was shortened by 5 bases and J by 1 base, with 18 bases between the two germline ends. The germline CDR1 and CDR2 sequences are SNHLY and FYNNEI. The CDR3 nucleotides read TGTGCCAGCAGTCCAAACTCCGGGACTGTTTCCTACGAGCAGTACTTC. Translated, it gives CASSPNSGTVSYEQYF.

V usage is TRBV28 and J usage is TRBJ2-7; D may match TRBD1 or TRBD2 (5 bases each). CDR1 and CDR2 from the germline V gene are MDHEN and SYDVKM. This CDR3 comprises 17 residues. V lost 3 bases, J lost 4 bases, and 22 bases lay in between. The CDR3 bases are TGTGCCAGCAGTTTGAACGGACCGGGACGGTTTCTGTACGAGCAGTACTTC. Protein product: CASSLNGPGRFLYEQYF.

V gene TRBV20-1 combines with J gene TRBJ2-1, with 13 bases lining up with TRBD2. CDR3 length equals 16 residues. Germline lookup yields CDR1 DFQATT and CDR2 SNEGSKA (reference sequence). After removal of 6 bases from V and 6 bases from J, the junction contained 11 bases not matched to a gene. The CDR3 DNA follows: TGCAGTGCACATTCGGGGACTAGCGGGGCCCTCAATGAGCAGTTCTTC. Residues: CSAHSGTSGALNEQFF.